This entry lists 24 T cell receptor beta chains sequenced from one sample in a study of cytomegalovirus exposure and HLA in healthy donors. Sequencing was performed with immunoSEQ multiplex PCR; in TCRdb, only in-frame clones are kept and a portion is missing. This table has some 150,000 clones, about 86% appearing once. Sequenced sample: PBMCs. The origin of the receptors is a man younger than 35 in good health and CMV-seropositive.

The V gene is TRBV11-2, the J gene TRBJ1-4; D gene uncertain. The CDR3 has 16 amino acids. The V gene's germline CDR1 is SGHAT and CDR2 FQNNGV. V lost 0 bases and J 6 bases, leaving 14 bases between the germline ends. The CDR3: CASSLDLGPSDEKLFF. CDR3 DNA sequence: TGTGCCAGCAGCTTAGATCTCGGTCCCTCGGATGAAAAACTGTTTTTT.

This chain connects TRBV6-6 to TRBJ2-7; perhaps TRBD2 as D (5 bases). The germline V gene encodes CDR1 MNHNY and CDR2 SVGAGI (reference sequence). The CDR3 runs 15 residues. V lost 6 bases, J lost 6 bases, and 21 bases lay in between. This CDR3 is CASRNGAARWGEQYF. The CDR3 DNA reads TGTGCCAGCAGGAATGGAGCGGCTAGGTGGGGCGAGCAGTACTTC.

This clone was detected once. The V and J genes are TRBV7-2 and TRBJ2-6; TRBD1 is a possible D gene (5 bases). Germline V CDR1 and CDR2: SGHTA, FQGNSA. Trimming took off 3 bases at V and 4 bases at J, with 13 bases between the two ends. The CDR3 is 16 amino acids. The CDR3 reads CASSFRAPTGANVLTF. The CDR3, as DNA: TGTGCCAGCAGCTTCAGGGCCCCCACCGGGGCCAACGTCCTGACTTTC. Using reference TRBV7-2 and TRBJ2-6 for the parts outside the CDR3, the full variable domain is GAGVSQSPSNKVTEKGKDVELRCDPISGHTALYWYRQSLGQGLEFLIYFQGNSAPDKSGLPSDRFSAERTGGSVSTLTIQRTQQEDSAVYLCASSFRAPTGANVLTFGAGSRLTVL.

The V gene is TRBV4-3, the J gene TRBJ2-1; D is ambiguous. The CDR3 sequence is 15 residues long. Trimming took off 0 bases at V and 0 bases at J, with 6 bases between the two ends. In germline, CDR1 is LGHNA, CDR2 YSLEER. Here the CDR3 reads CASSQDLDSYNEQFF. The CDR3 DNA reads TGCGCCAGCAGCCAAGATCTAGACTCCTACAATGAGCAGTTCTTC.

The gene calls are TRBV6-1 and TRBJ2-7, with a tentative D call TRBD2 (6 bases). V dropped 5 bases and J dropped 9 bases, with 11 bases sitting between them. Germline assignment: CDR1 MNHNS and CDR2 SASEGT. The CDR3 contains 11 residues. The CDR3, as DNA: TGTGCCAGCAGTCTAGGGACTTGGCAGTACTTC. Translating it yields CASSLGTWQYF.

V is TRBV5-5 and J is TRBJ2-2; 11 positions match TRBD1. CDR3 length equals 17 residues. Germline trimming cut 4 bases from V and 5 bases from J; bases unmatched to any gene: 10. CDR1 and CDR2 from the germline V gene are SGHKS and YYEKEE (reference sequence). CDR3 in DNA: TGTGCCAGCAGCCGCGCCCCCGGGACAGGGGGGACCGGGGAGCTGTTTTTT. Residues: CASSRAPGTGGTGELFF.

This clone showed up just once. The chain employs TRBV7-6 and TRBJ2-2, with 10 bases lining up with TRBD2. CDR1 is SGHVS, CDR2 FNYEAQ, per germline. Trimming at V came to 5 bases and at J to 4 bases, leaving 7 bases not matched to a gene. This CDR3 has 16 amino acids. CDR3 coding DNA: TGTGCCAGCAGCCCAGCCCTAGCGGGAGTCACCGGGGAGCTGTTTTTT. Its protein is CASSPALAGVTGELFF.

The chain's CDR3 is CASSGLAEAYEQYF. The CDR3 DNA is TGTGCCAGCTCAGGACTAGCGGAGGCCTACGAGCAGTACTTC. V usage is TRBV18 and J usage is TRBJ2-7; 10 nucleotides align to TRBD2. The CDR3 covers 14 residues. Trimming took 5 bases from V and 2 from J; bases not matched to a gene: 3. CDR1 is KGHSH, CDR2 LQKENI, per germline.

The rearrangement joins TRBV27 to TRBJ1-1; D is undetermined. Per germline, CDR1 MNHEY and CDR2 SMNVEV (reference sequence). CDR3 size: 13 residues. V dropped 3 bases and J dropped 5 bases, with 10 bases sitting between them. The CDR3 region is CASSLRVGTEAFF. CDR3 DNA sequence: TGTGCCAGCAGTTTGCGGGTTGGTACTGAAGCTTTCTTT.

This sequence joins TRBV4-3 and TRBJ2-2, with 13 bases identical to TRBD2. Germline lookup yields CDR1 LGHNA and CDR2 YSLEER. CDR3 length: 17 amino acids. J lost 3 bases, V lost 1 base, and 2 bases had no gene match. The CDR3 DNA reads as TGCGCCAGCAGCCAAGGGGGACTAGCGGGGTACACCGGGGAGCTGTTTTTT. Translation gives CASSQGGLAGYTGELFF.

The V call is TRBV6-5, the J call TRBJ2-3, with D unresolved. Germline V gene data show CDR1 as MNHEY and CDR2 as SVGAGI. The CDR3 runs 13 residues. The V and J ends lost 1 base and 4 bases respectively, with 6 bases between them. The CDR3 nucleotides are TGTGCCAGCAGTTACTTTCGGGCAGATACGCAGTATTTT. Protein product: CASSYFRADTQYF.

V usage is TRBV4-1 and J usage is TRBJ1-4; a possible D gene is TRBD1 (6 bases). Trimming cost V 3 bases and J 5 bases, with 10 bases left between them. In germline, CDR1 is MGHRA, CDR2 YSYEKL. The CDR3 is made up of 14 amino acids. This CDR3 is CASSHGQTNEKLFF. CDR3 nucleotides: TGCGCCAGCAGCCACGGACAGACAAATGAAAAACTGTTTTTT.

CDR3 protein: CASSVVGQLMNTEAFF. The CDR3 DNA reads TGTGCCAGCAGCGTAGTTGGACAGCTGATGAACACTGAAGCTTTCTTT. This chain links TRBV9 with TRBJ1-1; possible D gene TRBD1, 6 bases. The CDR3 has 16 residues. V lost 0 bases to trimming and J lost 0 bases, with 12 bases between them. CDR1 is SGDLS and CDR2 is YYNGEE in the germline V gene.

J is TRBJ1-2 and V is TRBV27; D gene unclear. The germline V gene has CDR1 MNHEY and CDR2 SMNVEV (reference sequence). This CDR3 is built from 12 residues. V lost 6 bases, J lost 8 bases, and 13 bases lay in between. The CDR3 protein is CASSPTAGGYTF. The CDR3 coding sequence is TGTGCCAGCAGCCCAACCGCCGGGGGCTACACCTTC.

This clone was found once. The gene calls are TRBV9 and TRBJ1-2, with TRBD1 identical over 9 bases. The CDR3 loop spans 16 amino acids. The V and J ends lost 5 bases and 5 bases, in that order; junction bases with no gene match: 13. Germline assignment: CDR1 SGDLS and CDR2 YYNGEE. The chain's CDR3 is CASRGKGQGREYGYTF. As DNA, the CDR3 is TGTGCCAGCAGAGGAAAGGGACAGGGCCGCGAATATGGCTACACCTTC.

The chain carries TRBV7-2 and TRBJ2-1; TRBD2 agrees at 9 bases. Germline assignment: CDR1 SGHTA and CDR2 FQGNSA. The V gene end was trimmed by 1 base and the J gene end by 12 bases; junction bases not matched to a gene: 7. The CDR3 totals 14 residues. CDR3 bases: TGTGCCAGCAGCTTAGGCGGGAGGGCCGGGGTGCAGTTCTTC. Translated, it gives CASSLGGRAGVQFF.

The chain is built from TRBV5-4 and TRBJ2-5; D possibly corresponds to TRBD2 (6 bases). Between the trimmed V and J ends, which lost 4 bases and 3 bases, there was a span of 22 bases. The CDR3 length is 17 residues. Germline V gene lookup returns CDR1 SGHNT and CDR2 YYREEE (reference sequence). The CDR3 loop reads CASSPRGGATGKETQYF. CDR3 DNA: TGTGCCAGCAGCCCGAGGGGCGGGGCCACCGGAAAAGAGACCCAGTACTTC.

The chain employs TRBV2 and TRBJ2-5, with 11 bases lining up with TRBD1. The germline CDR1 and CDR2 sequences are SNHLY and FYNNEI. After removal of 6 bases from V and 5 bases from J, the junction contained 5 bases not matched to a gene. The CDR3 contains 14 residues. CDR3 sequence reads: CASSAGTGGETQYF. CDR3 DNA sequence: TGTGCCAGCAGCGCCGGGACAGGGGGGGAGACCCAGTACTTC.

The chain couples TRBV6-1 to TRBJ2-3; the D is unclear. This CDR3 region has 15 residues. V lost 6 bases, J lost 4 bases, and 17 bases lay in between. Per germline, CDR1 MNHNS and CDR2 SASEGT. The CDR3 DNA reads TGTGCCAGCAGCCCTCTGGGCTGGGTCCCAGATACGCAGTATTTT. Encoded protein: CASSPLGWVPDTQYF.

V usage is TRBV6-5 and J usage is TRBJ2-5; the D gene is possibly TRBD1 (5 bases). This CDR3 has 14 amino acids. V lost 0 bases to trimming and J lost 3 bases, with 8 bases between them. Germline V CDR1 and CDR2: MNHEY, SVGAGI. CDR3 sequence: CASSYSPGKETQYF. The CDR3 DNA is TGTGCCAGCAGTTACTCGCCAGGGAAAGAGACCCAGTACTTC.

The gene calls are TRBV5-1 and TRBJ2-1; weak D call: TRBD2 (7 bases). Per the germline V gene, CDR1 is SGHRS and CDR2 is YFSETQ. The CDR3 has 15 amino acids. Deletions cut 4 bases from V and 10 bases from J, with 21 bases between. DNA for the CDR3: TGCGCCAGCAGCCGAGGACTAGGGGGAGGGGAGGAGCAGTTCTTC. This codes for CASSRGLGGGEEQFF.

The count of this clone is one. The V and J genes are TRBV7-2 and TRBJ2-5; 9 bases agree with TRBD2. This CDR3 contains 15 residues. Germline V gene sequence: CDR1 SGHTA, CDR2 FQGNSA. Losses at the gene ends were 0 bases for V and 7 bases for J; bases not matched to a gene: 6. CDR3 sequence reads: CASSLARGGPGTQYF. Here the CDR3 DNA reads TGTGCCAGCAGCTTAGCGCGGGGGGGCCCAGGGACCCAGTACTTC.

CDR3 DNA: TGTGCCAGCAGTTTGGGACAGGCGAACACCGGGGAGCTGTTTTTT. This encodes CASSLGQANTGELFF. V and J are TRBV7-7 and TRBJ2-2; TRBD1 matches at 8 bases. V was clipped by 6 bases and J by 0 bases; unmatched bases: 3. Germline V gene sequence: CDR1 SSHAT, CDR2 FNYEAQ (reference sequence). This CDR3 has 15 amino acids.

This chain links TRBV7-8 with TRBJ1-2, with 7 bases aligning to TRBD1. The germline gives CDR1 SGHVS, CDR2 FQNEAQ. This CDR3 comprises 14 residues. With V trimmed by 5 bases and J by 7 bases, 10 bases remained unmatched. The CDR3 DNA follows: TGTGCCAGCAGCCCCAGGGGGTGGGTTGGTGGCTACACCTTC. It translates to CASSPRGWVGGYTF.